A single sample gave rise to the 8 T cell receptor beta chains below, sequenced in a study of neurological immune-mediated disorders. MiXCR, run by TCRdb on the 5' RACE reads, gives a single entry per CDR3 protein. The table shows about 24,000 distinct CDR3 sequences, with roughly an eighth occurring only once. Time point described: technical triplicate 1. Sequencing input: CD4+ T cells from blood. These receptors all stem from a female donor with HTLV-1-associated myelopathy (HAM/TSP).

This clonotype came up many times. V usage is TRBV20-1 and J usage is TRBJ2-7; D uncertain. Germline V gene sequence: CDR1 DFQATT, CDR2 SNEGSKA (reference sequence). V lost 2 bases and J 2 bases, leaving 13 bases between the germline ends. This CDR3 has 14 residues. This CDR3 is CSARPLLRPYEQYF. Here the CDR3 DNA reads TGCAGTGCTAGACCACTACTCCGACCCTACGAGCAGTACTTC.

This clonotype appeared many times. The J gene is TRBJ2-5, the V gene TRBV25-1, with TRBD1 matching over 10 bases. V trimming: 8 bases; J trimming: 2 bases; junction bases outside the gene matches: 8. The CDR3 is made up of 15 amino acids. Germline CDR1 MGHDK, CDR2 SYGVNS. The CDR3 region is CASGGDRGWQETQYF. For the CDR3, the DNA is TGTGCCAGCGGAGGGGACAGGGGATGGCAAGAGACCCAGTACTTC.

This clonotype came up many times. This chain links TRBV9 with TRBJ1-2; D is undetermined. Germline V gene data show CDR1 as SGDLS and CDR2 as YYNGEE. Trimming took off 0 bases at V and 5 bases at J, with 5 bases between the two ends. This CDR3 is built from 12 residues. The CDR3 DNA reads as TGTGCCAGCAGCGTAGAGGAGTATGGCTACACCTTC. Protein sequence: CASSVEEYGYTF.

In this sample, this clonotype turned up many times. V is TRBV29-1 and J is TRBJ1-1; no clear D. Deletions cut 2 bases from V and 0 bases from J, with 4 bases between. The CDR3 covers 12 residues. Germline V lookup: CDR1 SQVTM, CDR2 ANQGSEA. CDR3 sequence reads: CSVEYLNTEAFF. In nucleotides, the CDR3 is TGCAGCGTTGAATATCTGAACACTGAAGCTTTCTTT.

This clonotype was seen at least ten times. Germline and junction disagree at one end, which may indicate a read error. The chain couples TRBV12-3 or TRBV12-4 to TRBJ1-2; TRBD1 might be the D (5 bases). The CDR3 covers 13 residues. CDR3 protein: CASSLDSPYGYTF. The CDR3 DNA reads TGTGCCAGCAGCTTAGACAGTCCCTATGGCTACACCTTC.

This clonotype was picked up many times. J is TRBJ2-5 and V is TRBV5-1; 8 bases agree with TRBD2. Germline CDR1 and CDR2: SGHRS and YFSETQ. This CDR3 contains 14 residues. J lost 4 bases, V lost 5 bases, and 7 bases had no gene match. DNA for the CDR3: TGCGCCAGCAGTAGCGGGGTCGGGGGAGAGACCCAGTACTTC. It yields the protein CASSSGVGGETQYF.

V gene TRBV20-1 combines with J gene TRBJ2-1, with 11 positions matching TRBD2. The CDR3 totals 13 residues. V lost 5 bases, J lost 6 bases, and 3 bases stayed unmatched. Germline lookup yields CDR1 DFQATT and CDR2 SNEGSKA (reference sequence). In nucleotides, the CDR3 is TGCAGTGCTTCTAGCGGGAGGTTCAATGAGCAGTTCTTC. This encodes CSASSGRFNEQFF.

This clonotype was counted ten times or more. The chain is built from TRBV7-8 and TRBJ1-2; D is ambiguous. Germline CDR1 and CDR2: SGHVS and FQNEAQ. The CDR3 consists of 17 residues. Trimming pared 5 bases from V and 1 base from J, leaving 20 bases between. The CDR3 coding sequence is TGTGCCAGCAGCCAGGTCCGAACCCCGACGGGTAACTATGGCTACACCTTC. It is translated as CASSQVRTPTGNYGYTF.